This is a list of T cell receptor beta chains from one sample in a study of Graves' ophthalmopathy and Graves' hyperthyroidism. One entry per CDR3 protein results from TCRdb running MiXCR on the multiplex PCR reads. The table lists some 170,000 distinct CDR3 sequences, approximately 40% of them singletons. Material: peripheral blood. The receptors stem from a man aged 25-40 years with Graves' ophthalmopathy. Both conserved end residues are part of each CDR3. D genes are given only for firm matches. The size of a clone is reported for some rows only, either as once, few or many, or as a class for expanded clones.

>TRBD1|TRBV6-2/TRBV6-3|-|TRBJ1-1
TGTGCCAGCAGTTCTGGGGACAGGGCGGCTTTCTTT
CASSSGDRAAFF
>TRBD1|TRBV18|many|TRBJ1-1
TGTGCCAGCTCACCAAACAGGGGGACTGAAGCTTTCTTT
CASSPNRGTEAFF
>-|TRBV9|-|TRBJ1-6
TGTGCCAGCATTGGGGGGGGCTTAAACTCACCCCTCCACTTT
CASIGGGLNSPLHF
>-|TRBV12-3/TRBV12-4|many|TRBJ2-6
TGTGCCAGCACACTCGTGGGGTTCTCTGGGGCCAACGTCCTGACTTTC
CASTLVGFSGANVLTF
>-|TRBV6-1|-|TRBJ2-7
TGTGCCAGCTCCCAACGTATCTACGAGCAGTACTTC
CASSQRIYEQYF
>TRBD1|TRBV20-1|many|TRBJ1-2
TGCAGTGCCGGAGGTGGGACAGGGCAATCAGGCTACACCTTC
CSAGGGTGQSGYTF
>-|TRBV12-3/TRBV12-4|-|TRBJ1-1
TGTGCCAGCATCTTGCGACGGGTTCCGAACACTGAAGCTTTCTTT
CASILRRVPNTEAFF
>-|TRBV12-3/TRBV12-4|-|TRBJ1-1
TGTGCCAGCAGTTTCACGGACACGACTGAAGCTTTCTTT
CASSFTDTTEAFF
>-|TRBV12-3/TRBV12-4|-|TRBJ1-1
TGTGCCAGCAGTTTGGCGGGAGCTTATGAAGCTTTCTTT
CASSLAGAYEAFF
>-|TRBV27|-|TRBJ1-6
TGTGCCAGCAGTTTAAGGGGCTCGAATAATTCACCCCTCCACTTT
CASSLRGSNNSPLHF
>TRBD1|TRBV15|-|TRBJ1-2
TGTGCCACCAGCACCCTGACAGGGTATTCTAATGGCTACACCTTC
CATSTLTGYSNGYTF
>-|TRBV29-1|-|TRBJ1-1
TGCAGCGTTGCAGGGGAGGCGAACACTGAAGCTTTCTTT
CSVAGEANTEAFF
>-|TRBV11-1|many|TRBJ1-3
TGTGCCAGCAGCTTACTCTGGGGGGACACCTTCTCTGGAAACACCATATATTTT
CASSLLWGDTFSGNTIYF
>TRBD1|TRBV28|many|TRBJ2-7
TGTGCCACCGTGCCAGGGGGTTGGGGATCCTACGAGCAGTACTTC
CATVPGGWGSYEQYF
>TRBD2|TRBV7-2|-|TRBJ2-7
TGTGCCAGCAGCCCCGGGACTAGGACCTACGAGCAGTACTTC
CASSPGTRTYEQYF
>TRBD1|TRBV15|many|TRBJ2-7
TGTGCCACCAGCAGAGATAGGAGGGGACAGGGGGTTTACGAGCAGTACTTC
CATSRDRRGQGVYEQYF
>TRBD1|TRBV6-5|many|TRBJ1-1
TGTGCCAGCAGTTACCCGGACAGGGGGGACACTGAAGCTTTCTTT
CASSYPDRGDTEAFF